This passage covers 31 T cell receptor beta chains from one sample sequenced in a study of shared clonotypes between healthy human individuals. Libraries were prepared by immunoSEQ multiplex PCR; TCRdb keeps only in-frame clonotypes and omits some of them. The data hold 150,000 to 200,000 clones, with roughly 91% observed a single time. Sequencing was done on a sample of naive CD4+ T cells sorted from blood. Sample subset: CD45RA+ positively selected. These receptors came from a woman aged 25-40 years in good health.

This rearrangement joins TRBV19 to TRBJ1-5; D not resolved. The CDR3 totals 13 residues. Germline V gives CDR1 LNHDA, CDR2 SQIVND (reference sequence). Trimming cost V 3 bases and J 0 bases, with 3 bases left between them. Here the CDR3 reads CASSMTSNQPQHF. CDR3 nucleotides: TGTGCCAGTAGTATGACTAGCAATCAGCCCCAGCATTTT.

The chain carries TRBV5-8 and TRBJ1-3, with D maybe TRBD1 (5 bases). The CDR3 runs to 16 residues. V was pared by 2 bases and J by 4 bases, with 16 bases between. Germline CDR1 and CDR2: SGHTS and YDEGEE. CDR3: CASSFRQPGAGNTIYF. The CDR3 DNA reads TGTGCCAGCAGCTTCCGACAGCCTGGGGCGGGAAACACCATATATTTT.

This clone was seen a single time. The V and J genes are TRBV19 and TRBJ2-5; tentative D call: TRBD1 (6 bases). The J call may be faulty, since TRBJ2-7 better matches the DNA end. Per the germline V gene, CDR1 is LNHDA and CDR2 is SQIVND (reference sequence). This CDR3 has 15 amino acids. CDR3 amino acids: CASRMDSRPSYEQYF. The CDR3 DNA reads TGTGCCAGTAGAATGGACAGTCGCCCCTCCTACGAGCAGTACTTC.

The chain's CDR3 is CSAEGTGMIGAFF. CDR3 nucleotides: TGCAGCGCGGAAGGGACAGGGATGATCGGAGCTTTCTTT. The V gene is TRBV29-1, the J gene TRBJ1-1; 9 bases are shared with TRBD1. This CDR3 is 13 amino acids long. Germline CDR1 and CDR2: SQVTM and ANQGSEA. Germline trimming cut 7 bases from V and 10 bases from J; bases unmatched to any gene: 13.

This chain joins TRBV28 and TRBJ1-3; D ambiguous. This CDR3 contains 14 residues. The V end was cut by 7 bases, the J end by 4 bases, with 14 bases between. Germline loops: CDR1 MDHEN, CDR2 SYDVKM. For the CDR3, the DNA is TGTGCCAGCACCAAGAGCGGCAGGGGAAACACCATATATTTT. Its protein product is CASTKSGRGNTIYF.

The chain uses TRBV30 and TRBJ2-3; 13 positions match TRBD2. V lost 0 bases to trimming and J lost 5 bases; unmatched junction nucleotides: 8. Germline values: CDR1 GTSNPN, CDR2 SVGIG (reference sequence). The CDR3 length is 17 residues. CDR3 amino acids: CAWSVHRTSGSLDTQYF. In DNA, the CDR3 is TGTGCCTGGAGTGTACATCGGACTAGCGGGAGCTTAGATACGCAGTATTTT.

This clone occurred a few times. The CDR3 bases are TGCAGCGTTGTCGCGGGGTCAACCGAGCAGTACTTC. It specifies CSVVAGSTEQYF. The chain links TRBV29-1 to TRBJ2-7; D is perhaps TRBD2 (6 bases). This CDR3 is built from 12 residues. Germline CDR1 is SQVTM and CDR2 is ANQGSEA. V was trimmed by 4 bases and J by 6 bases, leaving 13 bases between them.

The chain joins TRBV27 to TRBJ2-5; 7 positions match TRBD1. TRBJ2-7 matches the DNA end more closely, so the J call is doubtful. Per the germline V gene, CDR1 is MNHEY and CDR2 is SMNVEV (reference sequence). The CDR3 has 15 residues. The CDR3 DNA is TGTGCCAGCAGTTTGAAGAGACAGGGACAGAACGAGCAGTACTTC. Amino acid sequence: CASSLKRQGQNEQYF.

The chain joins TRBV18 to TRBJ2-7; 10 bases match TRBD1. Germline lookup yields CDR1 KGHSH and CDR2 LQKENI. With 3 bases clipped from V and 5 bases from J, the junction kept 4 bases outside the gene matches. There are 14 residues in the CDR3. The CDR3 sequence: CASSPWDRGHEQYF. Written as DNA, the CDR3 is TGTGCCAGCTCACCCTGGGACAGGGGCCACGAGCAGTACTTC. The whole variable domain, remainder taken from reference TRBV18 and TRBJ2-7, is NAGVMQNPRHLVRRRGQEARLRCSPMKGHSHVYWYRQLPEEGLKFMVYLQKENIIDESGMPKERFSAEFPKEGPSILRIQQVVRGDSAAYFCASSPWDRGHEQYFGPGTRLTVT.

The chain links TRBV28 to TRBJ2-7, with 16 bases fitting TRBD2. CDR3 length: 16 residues. With V trimmed by 6 bases and J by 4 bases, 6 bases remained unmatched. Germline V gene sequence: CDR1 MDHEN, CDR2 SYDVKM. The DNA of the CDR3 is TGTGCCAGCAGAGGGACTAGCGGGAGGGGGGGGTACGAGCAGTACTTC. This codes for CASRGTSGRGGYEQYF.

V gene TRBV19 combines with J gene TRBJ2-5; D is perhaps TRBD1 (6 bases). The last part of the DNA fits TRBJ2-7 better; the J call may be wrong. CDR3 length: 14 residues. In germline, CDR1 is LNHDA, CDR2 SQIVND (reference sequence). This CDR3 is CASSRGRGYTEQYF. In DNA form, the CDR3 reads TGTGCCAGTAGTCGGGGCAGGGGATATACCGAGCAGTACTTC.

This chain joins TRBV7-2 and TRBJ2-5; D remains unclear. Germline values: CDR1 SGHTA, CDR2 FQGNSA. The CDR3 runs 14 residues. Trimming removed 5 bases from V and 7 bases from J, with 17 bases in between. The DNA for the CDR3 is TGTGCCAGCAGCCCTGCGGCGGCCCCCGGGACCCAGTACTTC. Its translation is CASSPAAAPGTQYF.

The chain carries TRBV5-8 and TRBJ2-5, with 12 bases matching TRBD2. The end of the DNA is better explained by TRBJ2-7, so the J call may be wrong. The CDR3 sequence is 17 residues long. Germline CDR1 SGHTS, CDR2 YDEGEE. CDR3 DNA: TGTGCCAGCAGTTGGACTAGCGGGACAGGGGTCCCTTACGAGCAGTACTTC. Translation: CASSWTSGTGVPYEQYF.

The CDR3 bases are TGTGCCAGCAGTTACTTGGCCGACAGAGCGAACACTGAAGCTTTCTTT. Protein: CASSYLADRANTEAFF. This chain uses TRBV6-5 with TRBJ1-1; D may be TRBD1 (5 bases). The CDR3 extends over 16 amino acids. V lost 1 base and J 1 base, leaving 13 bases between the germline ends. Germline V gene sequence: CDR1 MNHEY, CDR2 SVGAGI.

The chain uses TRBV28 and TRBJ2-5, with unresolved D. Near its end, the DNA agrees better with TRBJ2-7, so the J call may be wrong. In germline, CDR1 is MDHEN, CDR2 SYDVKM. CDR3 length: 13 residues. CDR3 amino acids: CASSFGQTYEQYF. DNA for the CDR3: TGTGCCAGCAGTTTCGGCCAAACCTACGAGCAGTACTTC.

The chain is built from TRBV28 and TRBJ1-4, with D possibly matching TRBD1 (5 bases). The V end lost 5 bases, the J end lost 5 bases, and 9 bases lay between the germline ends. This CDR3 spans 13 amino acids. Per the germline V gene, CDR1 is MDHEN and CDR2 is SYDVKM. The CDR3 region is CASSGGGNEKLFF. The DNA of the CDR3 is TGTGCCAGCAGTGGGGGGGGAAATGAAAAACTGTTTTTT.

V gene TRBV15 combines with J gene TRBJ2-7; D perhaps matches TRBD1 (5 bases). The V end was cut by 0 bases, the J end by 1 base, with 10 bases between. The CDR3 covers 15 residues. Germline CDR1 and CDR2: LNHNV and YYDKDF (reference sequence). The CDR3 here is CATSREGQTSYEQYF. As DNA, the CDR3 is TGTGCCACCAGCAGAGAGGGGCAAACTTCCTACGAGCAGTACTTC.

This clone has a single count. V and J are TRBV7-9 and TRBJ2-1, with D perhaps matching TRBD1 (5 bases). V lost 3 bases, J lost 3 bases, and 6 bases lay in between. Per the germline V gene, CDR1 is SEHNR and CDR2 is FQNEAQ (reference sequence). The CDR3 spans 13 residues. The CDR3 DNA reads as TGTGCCAGCAGCTTCAGGGACTACAATGAGCAGTTCTTC. Translating gives CASSFRDYNEQFF.

The V call is TRBV18, the J call TRBJ2-5; tentative D call: TRBD2 (6 bases). Gene TRBJ2-7 matches the end of the DNA better, so the J call may be wrong. The CDR3 loop spans 13 amino acids. In germline, CDR1 is KGHSH, CDR2 LQKENI. The CDR3 DNA follows: TGTGCCAGCTCACCTCGGGGGACCCACGAGCAGTACTTC. It yields the protein CASSPRGTHEQYF.

The chain carries TRBV6-5 and TRBJ2-7, with TRBD2 matching 10 bases. CDR3 length: 16 residues. V gave up 0 bases and J gave up 4 bases; unmatched junction bases: 6. Germline assignment: CDR1 MNHEY and CDR2 SVGAGI. DNA for the CDR3: TGTGCCAGCAGTTACTCGTTACTAGCGGGATCTTACGAGCAGTACTTC. Amino acids: CASSYSLLAGSYEQYF.

The rearrangement links TRBV5-1 to TRBJ1-1; D gene ambiguous. The CDR3 is made up of 12 amino acids. Germline CDR1 is SGHRS and CDR2 is YFSETQ. The V and J ends lost 4 bases and 2 bases respectively, with 6 bases between them. CDR3 protein: CASSQENTEAFF. The CDR3 DNA is TGCGCCAGCAGCCAAGAAAACACTGAAGCTTTCTTT.

V and J are TRBV2 and TRBJ1-1, with D perhaps matching TRBD1 (5 bases). Germline CDR1 SNHLY, CDR2 FYNNEI. The germline V and J ends were trimmed by 6 bases and 1 base, with 15 bases remaining between them. CDR3 length: 15 amino acids. The CDR3 sequence: CASSNPPGGNTEAFF. The DNA for the CDR3 is TGTGCCAGCAGCAACCCCCCGGGGGGGAACACTGAAGCTTTCTTT.

This clone was seen a single time. This sequence joins TRBV27 and TRBJ1-5; D gene ambiguous. CDR1 and CDR2 from the germline V gene are MNHEY and SMNVEV (reference sequence). V was pared by 8 bases and J by 0 bases, with 32 bases between. The CDR3 length is 21 residues. CDR3 residues: CASSFWGGGPTQGYSNQPQHF. The CDR3, as DNA: TGTGCCAGCTCCTTTTGGGGTGGAGGTCCCACTCAAGGATATAGCAATCAGCCCCAGCATTTT.

This clone was counted a few times. The V and J genes are TRBV11-2 and TRBJ1-5; D call uncertain. This CDR3 is built from 12 residues. Germline values: CDR1 SGHAT, CDR2 FQNNGV. V was cut by 5 bases and J by 7 bases, with 9 bases left in between. The CDR3 spells CASSRHSQPQHF. CDR3 bases: TGTGCCAGCAGCCGGCACAGCCAGCCCCAGCATTTT.

The chain is built from TRBV7-9 and TRBJ1-2; tentative D call: TRBD1 (5 bases). CDR3 length: 12 amino acids. In germline, CDR1 is SEHNR, CDR2 FQNEAQ (reference sequence). The V and J ends lost 5 bases and 7 bases respectively, with 11 bases between them. The CDR3 loop reads CASSQDSAGYTF. Written as DNA, the CDR3 is TGTGCCAGCAGCCAAGACAGTGCTGGCTACACCTTC.

The chain has TRBV19 and TRBJ2-4; 13 bases are a match to TRBD2. Germline CDR1 and CDR2: LNHDA and SQIVND (reference sequence). The CDR3 is 18 residues long. Trimming removed 5 bases from V and 0 bases from J; junction bases left unmatched: 7. For the CDR3, the DNA is TGTGCCAGTAGTTCCCCCGGGACTAGCGGGATAGCCAAAAACATTCAGTACTTC. This codes for CASSSPGTSGIAKNIQYF.

This sequence joins TRBV9 and TRBJ1-4, with D possibly TRBD1 on 5 matching bases. Germline lookup yields CDR1 SGDLS and CDR2 YYNGEE. V gave up 1 base and J gave up 8 bases, with 15 bases separating them. The CDR3 runs to 15 residues. CDR3 sequence: CASSVLGARDEKLFF. In nucleotides, the CDR3 is TGTGCCAGCAGCGTACTCGGGGCGCGGGACGAAAAACTGTTTTTT.

CDR3 in amino acids: CASSFWRKTYEQYF. CDR3 in DNA: TGTGCCAGCAGTTTTTGGCGGAAAACCTACGAGCAGTACTTC. The chain combines TRBV28 with TRBJ2-5; D is uncertain. Gene TRBJ2-7 matches the end of the DNA better, so the J call may be wrong. CDR1 and CDR2 (germline): MDHEN, SYDVKM. This CDR3 region has 14 residues.

The chain joins TRBV5-4 to TRBJ2-5, with 7 bases lining up with TRBD1. V gave up 4 bases and J gave up 5 bases; unmatched junction bases: 14. CDR1 SGHNT and CDR2 YYREEE come from the germline V gene (reference sequence). The CDR3 runs 16 residues. The CDR3 nucleotides are TGTGCCAGCAGCGTGGGACAGAGCGCTTTCCAGGAGACCCAGTACTTC. This translates into CASSVGQSAFQETQYF.

The count of this clone is one. V and J are TRBV11-2 and TRBJ2-7; D may correspond to TRBD1 or TRBD2 (6 bases each). The ends were cut back, 5 bases at V and 0 bases at J, with 17 bases in the middle. This CDR3 region has 16 residues. Germline CDR1 is SGHAT and CDR2 is FQNNGV. CDR3 sequence (DNA): TGTGCCAGCAGCCCCCTCAGGGGACTTGACTCCTACGAGCAGTACTTC. Translation: CASSPLRGLDSYEQYF.

This chain connects TRBV9 to TRBJ2-1; TRBD2 matches 7 bases. This CDR3 is 16 amino acids long. CDR1 and CDR2 (germline): SGDLS, YYNGEE. With V trimmed by 0 bases and J by 0 bases, 3 bases remained unmatched. Written as DNA, the CDR3 is TGTGCCAGCAGCGTAGGGGGCGGGAGCTCCTACAATGAGCAGTTCTTC. Its protein is CASSVGGGSSYNEQFF.